This is a list of T cell receptor beta chains from one sample in a study of blood T cell repertoires in COVID-19. Profiled with immunoSEQ multiplex PCR; TCRdb holds only in-frame clones, not every one. This table holds a few hundred thousand clones, 80% to 90% found once. The sequenced sample consisted of peripheral blood. The receptors derive from an older woman with COVID-19, enrolled during active disease. CDR3s include the opening cysteine and the closing phenylalanine or tryptophan. The D gene is left open where the match is weak. Clone size is shown for a subset of rows, as once, few, many or a class of expanded clone.

cdr3_nt	cdr3_aa	cdr3_length	j_call	v_call	clone_size	d_call
TGTGCCAGCAGCTTAGAAGTTAGCGGGTACCGGGAGCAGTACTTC	CASSLEVSGYREQYF	15	TRBJ2-7	TRBV7-9	NA	TRBD2
TGTGCCAGCAGCCCCGGGACTACTGCCTACAATGAGCAGTTCTTC	CASSPGTTAYNEQFF	15	TRBJ2-1	TRBV6-2/TRBV6-3	NA	TRBD2
TGCGCCAGCAGCCCCCGGACAGCAGACTACGAGCAGTACTTC	CASSPRTADYEQYF	14	TRBJ2-7	TRBV4-3	NA	NA
TGTGCCTGGAACCATATTACAGGGGGCACTGAAGCTTTCTTT	CAWNHITGGTEAFF	14	TRBJ1-1	TRBV30	NA	TRBD1
TGTGCCAGCAGTTACAACGGTCGTTCCGAGCAGTACTTC	CASSYNGRSEQYF	13	TRBJ2-7	TRBV6-5	NA	NA
TGTGCCAGCAGCACTCGACTAGCGGGGGGGCATGAGCAGTTCTTC	CASSTRLAGGHEQFF	15	TRBJ2-1	TRBV13	NA	TRBD2
TGCGCCAGCTCCGGGGGGAACAGTACAGGCTACACCTTC	CASSGGNSTGYTF	13	TRBJ1-2	TRBV5-1	once	NA
TGTGCCAGTAGGGAACAGGGGGAGAGGGAAAAACTGTTTTTT	CASREQGEREKLFF	14	TRBJ1-4	TRBV19	NA	TRBD1
TGTGCCAGCTCACCACCACCAGATAATGAAAAACTGTTTTTT	CASSPPPDNEKLFF	14	TRBJ1-4	TRBV18	once	NA
TGTGCCAGTAGTGGGGGCGGGACTAGCGGGGAGGAGACCCAGTACTTC	CASSGGGTSGEETQYF	16	TRBJ2-5	TRBV19	NA	TRBD2
TGTGCCAGCAGCACGTGGGCGGGGGCGGATACGCAGTATTTT	CASSTWAGADTQYF	14	TRBJ2-3	TRBV7-2	NA	NA
TGTGCCAGCGGTGCCGGGACAGCCTCTTTTAACTATGGCTACACCTTC	CASGAGTASFNYGYTF	16	TRBJ1-2	TRBV6-1	NA	TRBD1
TGTGCCAGCAGTTATATCCCTGGGCAGTTCTATGGCTACACCTTC	CASSYIPGQFYGYTF	15	TRBJ1-2	TRBV6-2/TRBV6-3	once	NA
TGTGCCAGCAGTTCCCTAGGCGGGGGGACTCTCAATGAGCAGTTCTTC	CASSSLGGGTLNEQFF	16	TRBJ2-1	TRBV6-5	NA	TRBD2
TGCGCCAGCACTGACAGGGGATACGAGCAGTACTTC	CASTDRGYEQYF	12	TRBJ2-7	TRBV10-1	NA	TRBD1
TGTGCCAGCTCACCATCGATAATTGGAGGGTCCTACAATGAGCAGTTCTTC	CASSPSIIGGSYNEQFF	17	TRBJ2-1	TRBV18	NA	NA
TGCGCCAGCCGCACTAGCGGAGGGGGCTCCTACGAGCAGTACTTC	CASRTSGGGSYEQYF	15	TRBJ2-7	TRBV5-1	NA	TRBD2
TGTGCCAGCAGCCCCCGGACAGGGGTTGAGACCCAGTACTTC	CASSPRTGVETQYF	14	TRBJ2-5	TRBV3-1/TRBV3-2	NA	TRBD1
TGTGCCAGCCGGACGGGGGGGACGAGCTCTGGGGCCAACGTCCTGACTTTC	CASRTGGTSSGANVLTF	17	TRBJ2-6	TRBV28	NA	TRBD2
TGTGCCAGCTCACCCGCAGGGAGGGCAGATACGCAGTATTTT	CASSPAGRADTQYF	14	TRBJ2-3	TRBV18	NA	TRBD2
TGTGCCAGCAGCTTAGGGGGGACAGGGAGTATCCCAGATACGCAGTATTTT	CASSLGGTGSIPDTQYF	17	TRBJ2-3	TRBV7-9	NA	TRBD1
TGTGCCAGCAGCCAAGTACTAGAAGAGACCCAGTACTTC	CASSQVLEETQYF	13	TRBJ2-5	TRBV3-1/TRBV3-2	few	NA
TGCAGCGTTGAAAGAGACAGTCGATATGGCTACACCTTC	CSVERDSRYGYTF	13	TRBJ1-2	TRBV29-1	few	NA
TGTGCCAGCCAAAAGACTACCCAAGAGACCCAGTACTTC	CASQKTTQETQYF	13	TRBJ2-5	TRBV2	NA	NA
TGTGCCAGTAGTCCTCAGACAGGGATGAACACTGAAGCTTTCTTT	CASSPQTGMNTEAFF	15	TRBJ1-1	TRBV19	NA	TRBD1
TGTGCCAGCAGCGGACAGTCGGAGAGCTCTGGAAACACCATATATTTT	CASSGQSESSGNTIYF	16	TRBJ1-3	TRBV5-4	NA	NA
TGTGCCATCAGTCCCCGGGGGGTTAACACCGGGGAGCTGTTTTTT	CAISPRGVNTGELFF	15	TRBJ2-2	TRBV10-3	NA	TRBD2
TGTGCCAGCAGCTTAGTGGACAGGGACATTCCGCAGCAGTACTTC	CASSLVDRDIPQQYF	15	TRBJ2-7	TRBV7-2	once	TRBD1
TGTGCCAGCGGGACAGGGGTTCGAAACACAGATACGCAGTATTTT	CASGTGVRNTDTQYF	15	TRBJ2-3	TRBV2	NA	TRBD1
TGCGCCAGCAGCTTGGGGCTTGGCGAGCAGTACTTC	CASSLGLGEQYF	12	TRBJ2-7	TRBV5-1	NA	NA
TGTGCCAGCCCGCAGGGCTCGGTTGACTATGGCTACACCTTC	CASPQGSVDYGYTF	14	TRBJ1-2	TRBV13	few	NA
TGTGCCTGGGCGGGGGATGGGCCGAACAATCAGCCCCAGCATTTT	CAWAGDGPNNQPQHF	15	TRBJ1-5	TRBV30	once	NA
TGTGCCTGGATGGGGGACAGGGGGCTCGGCTACACCTTC	CAWMGDRGLGYTF	13	TRBJ1-2	TRBV30	NA	TRBD1
TGTGCCAGCAGTCCCAGACAGGGTGGCTACACCTTC	CASSPRQGGYTF	12	TRBJ1-2	TRBV6-2/TRBV6-3	NA	TRBD1
TGCGCCAGCAGGAAGGGCATCAGGGGGGACTATGGCTACACCTTC	CASRKGIRGDYGYTF	15	TRBJ1-2	TRBV4-1	NA	TRBD1
TGTGCCAGCGTCAGGGGCTCTGGAAACACCATATATTTT	CASVRGSGNTIYF	13	TRBJ1-3	TRBV2	NA	NA
TGTGCCAGCAGCTTTTACAGTTTTACCTACAATCAGCCCCAGCATTTT	CASSFYSFTYNQPQHF	16	TRBJ1-5	TRBV11-2	NA	NA
TGTGCCAGCTCACCACAGACAGGGAACACTGAAGCTTTCTTT	CASSPQTGNTEAFF	14	TRBJ1-1	TRBV18	NA	NA
TGTGCCAGCAGACAGGGCACTGGAAACACCATATATTTT	CASRQGTGNTIYF	13	TRBJ1-3	TRBV7-9	NA	NA
TGTGCCAGGACAGGGGCGGACTATGGCTACACCTTC	CARTGADYGYTF	12	TRBJ1-2	TRBV2	NA	TRBD1